Below, 11 T cell receptor delta chains from the same sample are listed, as sequenced in a study of gamma delta lymphoproliferative disorders and STAT genes. Sequencing used genomic DNA taken from PBMCs of patients and controls. TCRdb re-analyzed the multiplex PCR reads via CATT. The sample comprises about 3,800 delta-chain clones, 1% of which are singletons, and around a fifth rests with the top ten. The specimen sequenced was blood. Source of these receptors: a human donor in good health.

About this clone itself: A far larger clone differs by one base, so this is likely a read error. V and J are TRDV2 and TRDJ1, with 10 nucleotides matching TRDD3. The germline V gene encodes CDR1 GEAIGNYY and CDR2 EKD. The CDR3 sequence is 20 residues long. CDR3 amino acids: CAYDTVVGGGYSPYTDKLIF. The CDR3 DNA reads TGTGCCTATGACACCGTGGTTGGTGGGGGATACTCACCGTACACCGATAAACTCATCTTT.

This clone was seen only a few times. Only one base separates this from a far larger clonotype, so it likely reflects a read error. Within the sample, other DNA sequences also encode this same CDR3. The rearrangement links TRDV3 to TRDJ1; TRDD3 agrees at 8 bases. This CDR3 has 18 amino acids. The trim removed 2 bases at V and 3 bases at J, leaving 20 bases unmatched. Germline CDR1 reads TVYSNPD; CDR2 reads GDNSRS (reference sequence). CDR3 nucleotide sequence: TGTGCCTTTCCCTTCCGACTCCCCTGGGGATACCACTCCGATAAACTCATCTTT. It translates to CAFPFRLPWGYHSDKLIF.

Notes on this clone: Given a much more abundant clone one base away, this may be a read error. The chain uses TRDV1 and TRDJ1; the D gene is possibly TRDD3 (5 bases). From germline, CDR1 is TSWWSYY and CDR2 QGS. CDR3 length: 19 amino acids. Deletions cut 2 bases from V and 0 bases from J, with 22 bases between. In DNA, the CDR3 is TGTGCTCTTGGGGAATCAGGGAGGGGGCCCCGTCTTTACACCGATAAACTCATCTTT. Translated: CALGESGRGPRLYTDKLIF.

In regard to this clone: TCRdb lists the protein of a much larger clone for this DNA, which differs at residue 14, so this is likely a read error; the protein given here is translated from the DNA itself. The rearrangement links TRDV2 to TRDJ3; 7 nucleotides line up with TRDD3. The CDR3 length is 18 residues. CDR1 is GEAIGNYY, CDR2 EKD, per germline. This CDR3 reads CACDTEWGKTGDTQQMFF. DNA of the CDR3: TGTGCCTGTGACACGGAGTGGGGGAAGACGGGGGACACCCAACAGATGTTTTTC.

By share, this clone ranks as large (0.1 to 1%). Other DNA sequences in the sample encode the same CDR3. Here the CDR3 reads CACDLLGDLHKLIF. The CDR3 coding sequence is TGTGCCTGTGACTTACTGGGGGATCTTCATAAACTCATCTTT. This sequence joins TRDV2 and TRDJ1, with TRDD3 matching over 10 bases. This CDR3 is 14 amino acids long. With 3 bases clipped from V and 6 bases from J, the junction kept 6 bases outside the gene matches. Per the germline V gene, CDR1 is GEAIGNYY and CDR2 is EKD.

This clone is labeled as medium-sized (0.01 to 0.1%). V gene TRAV29/DV5 combines with J gene TRDJ1, with 13 bases identical to TRDD3. Germline V gene sequence: CDR1 NSMFDY, CDR2 ISSIKDK. CDR3 length: 18 residues. V gave up 5 bases and J gave up 1 base; unmatched junction bases: 14. CDR3: CAAPTGGYDREGTDKLIF. CDR3 in DNA: TGTGCAGCGCCCACTGGGGGATACGACAGGGAGGGCACCGATAAACTCATCTTT. The whole variable domain, filled in from reference TRAV29/DV5 and TRDJ1, reads DQQVKQNSPSLSVQEGRISILNCDYTNSMFDYFLWYKKYPAEGPTFLISISSIKDKNEDGRFTVFLNKSAKHLSLHIVPSQPGDSAVYFCAAPTGGYDREGTDKLIFGKGTRVTVEP.

This clone was counted a few times. A far bigger clonotype differs at one base, so this is likely a read error. Other DNA sequences in the same sample also yield this CDR3. The chain employs TRDV2 and TRDJ1; 8 bases map to TRDD3. V lost 1 base, J lost 1 base, and 19 bases stayed unmatched. From germline, CDR1 is GEAIGNYY and CDR2 EKD. This CDR3 has 20 residues. CDR3: CACDTVGPRYTGGSTDKLIF. DNA of the CDR3: TGTGCCTGTGACACTGTGGGCCCACGGTACACTGGGGGGAGCACCGATAAACTCATCTTT.

With respect to this clone: TCRdb shows a much larger clone's protein in place of this DNA's translation, and the two differ at residue 5, likely through a read error; the protein shown is translated from the DNA. This chain joins TRDV2 and TRDJ1; possibly TRDD3 for D (6 bases). This CDR3 comprises 18 residues. Between the trimmed V and J ends, which lost 1 base and 0 bases, there was a span of 20 bases. Looked up from germline, CDR1 is GEAIGNYY and CDR2 is EKD. This CDR3 is CACDTLGIRRKYTDKLIF. The CDR3 DNA reads TGTGCCTGTGACACGCTGGGGATTCGACGGAAGTACACCGATAAACTCATCTTT.

This clone was seen a handful of times. A far larger clone is one nucleotide away, so this likely arose from a read error. V gene TRDV1 combines with J gene TRDJ1; possibly TRDD3 for D (6 bases). Trimming took off 2 bases at V and 0 bases at J, with 46 bases between the two ends. Germline CDR1 reads TSWWSYY; CDR2 reads QGS. The CDR3 totals 27 residues. The CDR3 protein is CALGEYPGFFVYTGRYARRIYTDKLIF. The CDR3 nucleotides are TGTGCTCTTGGGGAATACCCCGGATTCTTCGTGTATACTGGGAGATACGCTCGAAGGATCTACACCGATAAACTCATCTTT.

The table lists this clone with a few counts. The TCRdb protein, from a much larger clone, departs from this DNA's translation at residue 13, likely by read error; the protein shown derives from the DNA. The chain combines TRDV2 with TRDJ1, with 8 nucleotides matching TRDD3. Germline V gives CDR1 GEAIGNYY, CDR2 EKD. There are 16 residues in the CDR3. The CDR3 protein is CACDGLGGIDTDELIF. The CDR3 DNA reads as TGTGCCTGTGACGGACTGGGGGGGATCGACACCGATGAACTCATCTTT.

In its sample, this clone was seen a few times. TCRdb shows a much larger clone's protein in place of this DNA's translation, and the two differ at residue 16, likely through a read error; the protein shown is translated from the DNA. The CDR3 spells CACDTYFQHTGGRLVIDKLIF. DNA for the CDR3: TGTGCCTGTGACACCTATTTCCAACATACTGGGGGACGATTAGTCATCGATAAACTCATCTTT. The chain is built from TRDV2 and TRDJ1, with 9 bases matching TRDD3. Losses at the gene ends were 0 bases for V and 4 bases for J; bases not matched to a gene: 23. Germline CDR1 and CDR2: GEAIGNYY and EKD. The CDR3 is made up of 21 amino acids.